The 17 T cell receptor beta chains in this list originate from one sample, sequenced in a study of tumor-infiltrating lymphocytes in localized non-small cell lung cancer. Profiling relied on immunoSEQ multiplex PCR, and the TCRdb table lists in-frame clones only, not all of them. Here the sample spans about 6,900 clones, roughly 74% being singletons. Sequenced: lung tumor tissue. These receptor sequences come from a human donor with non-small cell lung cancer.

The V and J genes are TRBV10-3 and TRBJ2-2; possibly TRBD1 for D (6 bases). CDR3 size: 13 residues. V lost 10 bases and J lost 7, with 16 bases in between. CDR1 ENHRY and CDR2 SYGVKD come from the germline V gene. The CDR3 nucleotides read TGTGCCACCACAGGGACCCAGGGCGGGGAGCTGTTTTTT. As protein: CATTGTQGGELFF.

CDR3 sequence reads: CASSSQGQSTDTQYF. The CDR3 region has the DNA TGTGCCAGCAGTTCTCAAGGACAGTCCACAGATACGCAGTATTTT. The chain uses TRBV6-5 and TRBJ2-3, with D possibly being TRBD1 (6 bases). Germline values: CDR1 MNHEY, CDR2 SVGAGI. The CDR3 loop spans 15 amino acids. V dropped 4 bases and J dropped 2 bases, with 13 bases sitting between them.

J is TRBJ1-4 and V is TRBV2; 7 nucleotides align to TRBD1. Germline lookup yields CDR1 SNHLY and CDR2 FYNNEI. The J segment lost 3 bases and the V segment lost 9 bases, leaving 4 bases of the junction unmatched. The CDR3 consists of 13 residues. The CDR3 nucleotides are TGTGCCAGTAACAGGGGCGCTAATGAAAAACTGTTTTTT. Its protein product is CASNRGANEKLFF.

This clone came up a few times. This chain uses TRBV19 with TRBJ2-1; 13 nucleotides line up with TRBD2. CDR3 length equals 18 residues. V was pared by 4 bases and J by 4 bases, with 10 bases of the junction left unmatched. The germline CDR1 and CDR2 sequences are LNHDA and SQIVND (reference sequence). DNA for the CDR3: TGTGCCAGTAGTACCCGGGGACTAGCGGGAAGGTCATACAATGAGCAGTTCTTC. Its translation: CASSTRGLAGRSYNEQFF.

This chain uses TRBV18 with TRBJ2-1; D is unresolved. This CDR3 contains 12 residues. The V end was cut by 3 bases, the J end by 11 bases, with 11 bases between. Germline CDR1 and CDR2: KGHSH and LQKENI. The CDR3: CASSPDQRQQFF. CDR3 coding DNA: TGTGCCAGCTCACCCGACCAACGACAGCAGTTCTTC.

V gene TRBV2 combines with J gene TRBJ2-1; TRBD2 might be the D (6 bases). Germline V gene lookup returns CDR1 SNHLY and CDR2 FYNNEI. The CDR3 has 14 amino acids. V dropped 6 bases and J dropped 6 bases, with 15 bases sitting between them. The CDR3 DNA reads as TGTGCCAGCAGGAAGTTGATAGCGGTCAATGAGCAGTTCTTC. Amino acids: CASRKLIAVNEQFF.

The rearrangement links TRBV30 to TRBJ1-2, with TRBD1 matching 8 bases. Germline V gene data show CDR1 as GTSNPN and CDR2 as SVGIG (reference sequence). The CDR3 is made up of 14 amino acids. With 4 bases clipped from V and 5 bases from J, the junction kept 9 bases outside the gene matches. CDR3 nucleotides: TGTGCCTGGACCCTTACGGACAGGGATTATGGCTACACCTTC. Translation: CAWTLTDRDYGYTF. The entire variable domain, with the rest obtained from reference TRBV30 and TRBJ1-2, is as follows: SQTIHQWPATLVQPVGSPLSLECTVEGTSNPNLYWYRQAAGRGLQLLFYSVGIGQISSEVPQNLSASRPQDRQFILSSKKLLLSDSGFYLCAWTLTDRDYGYTFGSGTRLTVV.

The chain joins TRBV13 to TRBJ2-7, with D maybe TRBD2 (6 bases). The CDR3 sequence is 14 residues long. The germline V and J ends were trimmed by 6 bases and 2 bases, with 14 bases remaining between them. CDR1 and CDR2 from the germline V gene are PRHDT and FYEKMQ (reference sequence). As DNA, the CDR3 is TGTGCCAGCAGTTCTAGCGAACAGACCTACGAGCAGTACTTC. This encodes CASSSSEQTYEQYF.

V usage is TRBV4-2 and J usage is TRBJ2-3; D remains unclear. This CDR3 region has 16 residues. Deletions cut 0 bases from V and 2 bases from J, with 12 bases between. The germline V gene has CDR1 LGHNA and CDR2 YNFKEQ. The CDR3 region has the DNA TGTGCCAGCAGCCAAGAGAGAGCCCTCCTCACAGATACGCAGTATTTT. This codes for CASSQERALLTDTQYF.

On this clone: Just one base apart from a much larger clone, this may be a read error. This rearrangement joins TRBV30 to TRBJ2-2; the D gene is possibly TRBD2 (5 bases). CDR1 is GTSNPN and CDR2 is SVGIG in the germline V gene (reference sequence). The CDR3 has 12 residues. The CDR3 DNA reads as TGTGCCTGGAGTGACCAGGTCTGGGAGCTGCTTTTT. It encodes CAWSDQVWELLF.

For the CDR3, the DNA is TGTGCCAGCAGTAAGACAGGGACCTCCTACAATGAGCAGTTCTTC. Translated: CASSKTGTSYNEQFF. The chain couples TRBV6-5 to TRBJ2-1; TRBD1 aligns across 7 bases. The CDR3 spans 15 residues. From germline, CDR1 is MNHEY and CDR2 SVGAGI. The V segment lost 5 bases and the J segment 0 bases; nucleotides outside the gene matches: 4.

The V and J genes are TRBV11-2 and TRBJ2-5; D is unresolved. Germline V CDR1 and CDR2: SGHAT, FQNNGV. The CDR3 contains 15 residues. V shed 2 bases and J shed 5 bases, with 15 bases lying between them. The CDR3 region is CASSLRLDGPETQYF. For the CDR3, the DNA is TGTGCCAGCAGCTTAAGGTTGGACGGGCCGGAGACCCAGTACTTC.

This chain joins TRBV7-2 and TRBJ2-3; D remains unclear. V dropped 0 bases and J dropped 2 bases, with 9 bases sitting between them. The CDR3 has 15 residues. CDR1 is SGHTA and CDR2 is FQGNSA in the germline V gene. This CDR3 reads CASSLAPYSTDTQYF. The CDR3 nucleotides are TGTGCCAGCAGCTTAGCCCCCTATTCCACAGATACGCAGTATTTT.

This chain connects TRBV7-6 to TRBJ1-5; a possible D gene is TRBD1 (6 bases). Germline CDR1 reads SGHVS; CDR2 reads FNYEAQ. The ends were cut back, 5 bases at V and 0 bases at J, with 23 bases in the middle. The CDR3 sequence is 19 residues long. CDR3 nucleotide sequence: TGTGCCAGCAGCCCCCTCATTGGCAGGGGCGCATATAGCAATCAGCCCCAGCATTTT. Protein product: CASSPLIGRGAYSNQPQHF.

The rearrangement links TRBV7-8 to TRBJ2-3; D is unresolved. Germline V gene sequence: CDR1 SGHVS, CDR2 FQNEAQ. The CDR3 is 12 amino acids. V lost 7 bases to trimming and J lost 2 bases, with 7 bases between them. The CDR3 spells CASTTSTDTQYF. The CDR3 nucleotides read TGTGCCAGCACAACGTCCACAGATACGCAGTATTTT. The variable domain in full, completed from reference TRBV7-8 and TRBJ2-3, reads GAGVSQSPRYKVAKRGQDVALRCDPISGHVSLFWYQQALGQGPEFLTYFQNEAQLDKSGLPSDRFFAERPEGSVSTLKIQRTQQEDSAVYLCASTTSTDTQYFGPGTRLTVL.

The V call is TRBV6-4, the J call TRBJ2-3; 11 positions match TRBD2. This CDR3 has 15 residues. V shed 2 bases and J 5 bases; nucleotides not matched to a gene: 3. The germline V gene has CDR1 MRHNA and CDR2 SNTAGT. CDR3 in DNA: TGTGCCAGCAGTGACCTAGCGGGGGGACAAGATACGCAGTATTTT. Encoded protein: CASSDLAGGQDTQYF.

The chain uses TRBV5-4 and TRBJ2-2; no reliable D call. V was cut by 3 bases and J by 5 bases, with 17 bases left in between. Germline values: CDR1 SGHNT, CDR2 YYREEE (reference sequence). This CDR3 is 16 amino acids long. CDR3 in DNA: TGTGCCAGCAGCTCAAGAGAAATTAAGTGGACCGGGGAGCTGTTTTTT. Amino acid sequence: CASSSREIKWTGELFF.